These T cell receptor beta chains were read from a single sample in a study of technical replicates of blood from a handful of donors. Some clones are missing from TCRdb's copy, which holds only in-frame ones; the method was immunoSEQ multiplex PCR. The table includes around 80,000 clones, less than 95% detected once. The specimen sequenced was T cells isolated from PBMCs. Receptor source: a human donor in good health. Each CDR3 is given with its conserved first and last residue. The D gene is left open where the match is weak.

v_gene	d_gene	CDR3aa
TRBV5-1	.	CASSLGPSTDTQYF
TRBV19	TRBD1	CASSRIRDSKPGNTIYF
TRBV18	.	CASSPQLYEQYF
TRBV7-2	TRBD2	CASSSGVRGSYEQYF
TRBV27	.	CASSSSGGANYGYTF
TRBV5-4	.	CASSLATEETQYF
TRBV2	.	CAREGVEGYNEQFF
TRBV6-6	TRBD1	CASSRDSYEQYF
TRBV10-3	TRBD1	CAISSGTGDNNEQFF
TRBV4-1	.	CASSQVLASYEQYF
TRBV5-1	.	CASSKGQANTGELFF
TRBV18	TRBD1	CASSRRQGGSGANVLTF
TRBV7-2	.	CASSLVTGSEQYF
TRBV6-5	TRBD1	CASSEGQVDGYTF
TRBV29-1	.	CSAHTGSNYGYTF
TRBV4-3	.	CASSQVRGETQYF
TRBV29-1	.	CSVDVMNTEAFF
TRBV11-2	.	CASSLGHRYEQYF
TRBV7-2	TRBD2	CASSVWAGAQETQYF
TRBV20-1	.	CTVQRATEAFF